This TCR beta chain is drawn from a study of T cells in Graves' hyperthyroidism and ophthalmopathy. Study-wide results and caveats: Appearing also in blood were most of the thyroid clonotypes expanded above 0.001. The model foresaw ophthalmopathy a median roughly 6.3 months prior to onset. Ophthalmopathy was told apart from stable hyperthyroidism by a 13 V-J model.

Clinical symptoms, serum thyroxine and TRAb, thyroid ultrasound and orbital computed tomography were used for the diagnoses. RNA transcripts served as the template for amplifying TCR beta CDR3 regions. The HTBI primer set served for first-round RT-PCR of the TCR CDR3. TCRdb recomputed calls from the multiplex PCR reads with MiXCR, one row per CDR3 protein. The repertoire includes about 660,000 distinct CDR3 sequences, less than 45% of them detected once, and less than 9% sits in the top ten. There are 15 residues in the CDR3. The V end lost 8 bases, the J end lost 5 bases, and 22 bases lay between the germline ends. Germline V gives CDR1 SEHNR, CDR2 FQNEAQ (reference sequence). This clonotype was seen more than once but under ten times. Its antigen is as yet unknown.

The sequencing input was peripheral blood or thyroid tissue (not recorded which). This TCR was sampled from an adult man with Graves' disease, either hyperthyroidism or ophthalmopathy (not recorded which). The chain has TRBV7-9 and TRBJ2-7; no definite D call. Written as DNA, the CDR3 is TGTGCCAGCGGACCCTCCCCCGGGCCCTCAGACGAGCAGTACTTC. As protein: CASGPSPGPSDEQYF.